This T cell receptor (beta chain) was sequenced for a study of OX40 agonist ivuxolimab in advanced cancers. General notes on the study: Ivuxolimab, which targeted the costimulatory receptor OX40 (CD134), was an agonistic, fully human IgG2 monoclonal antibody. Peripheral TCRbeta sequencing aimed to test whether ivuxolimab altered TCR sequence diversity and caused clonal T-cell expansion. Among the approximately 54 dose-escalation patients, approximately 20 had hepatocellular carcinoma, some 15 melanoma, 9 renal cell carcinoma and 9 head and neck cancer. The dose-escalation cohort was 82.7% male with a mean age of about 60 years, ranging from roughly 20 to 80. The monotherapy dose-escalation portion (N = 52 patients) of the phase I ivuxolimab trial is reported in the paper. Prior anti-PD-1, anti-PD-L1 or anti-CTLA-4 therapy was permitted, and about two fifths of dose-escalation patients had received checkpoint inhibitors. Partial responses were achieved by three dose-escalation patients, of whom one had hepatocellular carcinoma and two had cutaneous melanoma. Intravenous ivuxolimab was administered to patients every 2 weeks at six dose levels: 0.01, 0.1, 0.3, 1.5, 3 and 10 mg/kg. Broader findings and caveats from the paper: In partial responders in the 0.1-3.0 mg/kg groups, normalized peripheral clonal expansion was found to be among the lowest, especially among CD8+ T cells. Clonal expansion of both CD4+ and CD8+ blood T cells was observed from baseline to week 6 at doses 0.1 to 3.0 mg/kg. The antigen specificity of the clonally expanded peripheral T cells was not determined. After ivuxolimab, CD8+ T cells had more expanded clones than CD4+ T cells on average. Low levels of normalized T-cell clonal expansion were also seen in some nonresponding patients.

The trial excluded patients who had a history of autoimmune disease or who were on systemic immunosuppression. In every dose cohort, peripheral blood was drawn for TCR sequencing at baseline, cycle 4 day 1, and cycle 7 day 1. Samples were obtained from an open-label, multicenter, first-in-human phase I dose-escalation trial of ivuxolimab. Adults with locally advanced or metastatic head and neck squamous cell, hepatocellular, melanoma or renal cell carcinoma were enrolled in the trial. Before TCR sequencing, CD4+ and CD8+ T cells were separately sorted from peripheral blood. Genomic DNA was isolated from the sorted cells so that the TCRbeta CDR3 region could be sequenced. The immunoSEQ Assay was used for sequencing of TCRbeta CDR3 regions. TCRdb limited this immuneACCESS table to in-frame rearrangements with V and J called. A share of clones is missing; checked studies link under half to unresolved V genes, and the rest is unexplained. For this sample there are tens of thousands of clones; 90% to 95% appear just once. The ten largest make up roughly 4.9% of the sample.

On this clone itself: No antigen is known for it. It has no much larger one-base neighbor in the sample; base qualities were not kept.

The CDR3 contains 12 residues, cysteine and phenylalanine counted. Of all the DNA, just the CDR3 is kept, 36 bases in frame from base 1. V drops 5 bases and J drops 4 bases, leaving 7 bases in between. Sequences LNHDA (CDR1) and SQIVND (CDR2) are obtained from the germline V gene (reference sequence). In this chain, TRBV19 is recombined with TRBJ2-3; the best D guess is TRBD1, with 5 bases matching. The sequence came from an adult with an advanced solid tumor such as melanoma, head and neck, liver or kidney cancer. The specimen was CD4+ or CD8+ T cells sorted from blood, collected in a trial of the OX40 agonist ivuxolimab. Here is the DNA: TGTGCCAGTAGTCAGGGTGCAGATACGCAGTATTTT. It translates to CASSQGADTQYF.